Listed below are T cell receptor beta chains from one sample, sequenced in a study of blood T cell repertoires in COVID-19. Using immunoSEQ multiplex PCR, the repertoire was profiled, and TCRdb retains in-frame clones only, with some absent. There are fewer than 650,000 clones in the sample; approximately 91% occur only once, and about 8.2% lies in the top ten. The sample was peripheral blood. The origin of the receptors is a woman between 50 and 59 years old with COVID-19, enrolled during active disease. The CDR3 runs from the conserved cysteine through the conserved F or W. The D gene is left open where the match is weak. The size of a clone is reported for some rows only, either as once, few or many, or as a class for expanded clones.

V gene	CDR3 length	D gene	clone size	J gene	CDR3 protein	CDR3 DNA
TRBV6-1	13	-	-	TRBJ1-1	CASSEEDNTEAFF	TGTGCCAGCAGTGAGGAGGATAACACTGAAGCTTTCTTT
TRBV27	15	TRBD1	-	TRBJ1-2	CASRAGQVLFSGYTF	TGTGCCAGCAGAGCAGGACAGGTCCTTTTTAGTGGCTACACCTTC
TRBV21-1	16	-	-	TRBJ2-7	CASSRGSGGSSYEQYF	TGTGCCAGCAGCAGGGGAAGCGGGGGCTCCTCCTACGAGCAGTACTTC
TRBV4-1	18	-	-	TRBJ2-6	CASSQGPRRDSGANVLTF	TGCGCCAGCAGCCAAGGCCCCAGGAGGGACTCTGGGGCCAACGTCCTGACTTTC
TRBV6-5	14	-	-	TRBJ1-1	CASSYSGAGTEAFF	TGTGCCAGCAGTTACTCGGGTGCGGGCACTGAAGCTTTCTTT
TRBV7-3	17	TRBD2	-	TRBJ2-3	CASSFPGSGGFADTQYF	TGTGCCAGCAGCTTCCCGGGAAGCGGGGGATTCGCAGATACGCAGTATTTT
TRBV27	14	-	-	TRBJ1-1	CASSLLGAISEAFF	TGTGCCAGCAGTTTATTGGGGGCGATCTCTGAAGCTTTCTTT
TRBV19	13	-	-	TRBJ1-1	CASSSTANTEAFF	TGTGCCAGTAGTTCGACAGCGAACACTGAAGCTTTCTTT
TRBV5-1	16	TRBD1	once	TRBJ1-2	CASSLHWTGGDRGYTF	TGCGCCAGCAGCCTCCACTGGACAGGGGGAGATCGTGGCTACACCTTC
TRBV5-1	14	TRBD1	-	TRBJ2-7	CASSIRTGSYEQYF	TGCGCCAGCAGCATTCGGACAGGGAGCTACGAGCAGTACTTC
TRBV19	14	-	-	TRBJ1-5	CASSRTESNQPQHF	TGTGCCAGTAGTAGGACAGAGAGCAATCAGCCCCAGCATTTT
TRBV9	13	TRBD1	-	TRBJ1-1	CASSVAQGEKAFF	TGTGCCAGCAGCGTCGCCCAGGGGGAGAAAGCTTTCTTT
TRBV5-6	13	-	once	TRBJ1-4	CASSQGTVEKLFF	TGTGCCAGCAGCCAGGGAACTGTGGAAAAACTGTTTTTT
TRBV7-9	16	TRBD1	-	TRBJ2-7	CASSFPKDRANYEQYF	TGTGCCAGCAGCTTCCCCAAGGACAGGGCTAACTACGAGCAGTACTTC
TRBV3-1/TRBV3-2	15	-	-	TRBJ1-2	CASSLGGQHRDGYTF	TGTGCCAGCAGCTTAGGGGGACAACATCGGGATGGCTACACCTTC
TRBV5-6	14	TRBD1	few	TRBJ1-6	CASSSGTGISPLHF	TGTGCCAGCAGTTCCGGGACAGGGATTTCACCCCTCCACTTT
TRBV4-1	15	-	-	TRBJ1-1	CASSLQTVTNTEAFF	TGCGCCAGCAGCCTTCAGACAGTGACGAACACTGAAGCTTTCTTT
TRBV9	14	-	-	TRBJ1-5	CASSAGIRDQPQHF	TGTGCCAGCAGCGCAGGGATACGGGATCAGCCCCAGCATTTT
TRBV29-1	15	TRBD1	-	TRBJ2-2	CSVGEGTGNTGELFF	TGCAGCGTTGGCGAAGGGACAGGGAACACCGGGGAGCTGTTTTTT
TRBV5-1	14	-	once	TRBJ2-1	CASSLDSSHNEQFF	TGCGCCAGCAGCTTGGACAGCTCCCACAATGAGCAGTTCTTC
TRBV29-1	13	-	-	TRBJ2-1	CSTTGPGNGEQFF	TGCAGCACAACGGGTCCCGGTAATGGTGAGCAGTTCTTC
TRBV19	17	TRBD1	-	TRBJ2-3	CASSIAWDRVQGDTQYF	TGTGCCAGTAGTATAGCATGGGACAGGGTTCAGGGAGATACGCAGTATTTT
TRBV21-1	13	-	-	TRBJ2-7	CASSKDSTYEQYF	TGTGCCAGCAGCAAAGACAGCACCTACGAGCAGTACTTC
TRBV11-1	13	-	once	TRBJ2-2	CASSLNRVGELFF	TGTGCCAGCAGCCTAAACAGGGTTGGGGAGCTGTTTTTT
TRBV3-1/TRBV3-2	15	-	-	TRBJ2-7	CASSQDSGLTSEQYF	TGTGCCAGCAGCCAAGATTCGGGCCTAACTAGCGAGCAGTACTTC
TRBV18	14	TRBD1	-	TRBJ2-7	CASTPGQGAYEQYF	TGTGCCAGCACACCGGGACAGGGGGCCTACGAGCAGTACTTC
TRBV19	17	TRBD1	few	TRBJ1-5	CASSPLTGFGGGQPQHF	TGTGCCAGTAGTCCCCTGACAGGGTTCGGAGGCGGTCAGCCCCAGCATTTT
TRBV5-6	14	-	-	TRBJ1-2	CASSLWQGLRGYTF	TGTGCCAGCAGCTTGTGGCAGGGGTTGCGAGGCTACACCTTC
TRBV12-3/TRBV12-4	13	-	once	TRBJ1-5	CASSFGDNQPQHF	TGTGCCAGCAGTTTCGGAGATAATCAGCCCCAGCATTTT
TRBV7-2	14	-	-	TRBJ2-5	CASSRVPLGETQYF	TGTGCCAGCAGCCGGGTTCCCTTAGGAGAGACCCAGTACTTC
TRBV5-6	16	TRBD1	-	TRBJ1-2	CASSLGTGGIRGGYTF	TGTGCCAGCAGCTTGGGGACAGGGGGCATCCGCGGTGGCTACACCTTC
TRBV12-3/TRBV12-4	13	-	few	TRBJ2-3	CASKTKQGDTQYF	TGTGCCAGCAAAACGAAACAGGGAGATACGCAGTATTTT
TRBV27	17	-	once	TRBJ1-6	CASSLAGARTYNSPLHF	TGTGCCAGCAGTTTGGCAGGGGCTAGAACTTATAATTCACCCCTCCACTTT
TRBV7-9	14	-	-	TRBJ1-5	CASSSVTADQPQHF	TGTGCCAGCAGCTCAGTGACAGCCGATCAGCCCCAGCATTTT
TRBV6-2/TRBV6-3	14	-	-	TRBJ1-5	CASSLSYSNQPQHF	TGTGCCAGCAGTTTGTCCTATAGCAATCAGCCCCAGCATTTT
TRBV14	15	TRBD1	-	TRBJ1-1	CASSQEGDRVTEAFF	TGTGCCAGCAGCCAAGAAGGGGACAGGGTCACTGAAGCTTTCTTT
TRBV10-3	15	TRBD1	-	TRBJ1-1	CAISDPDRDYTEAFF	TGTGCCATCAGTGACCCGGACAGGGACTACACTGAAGCTTTCTTT
TRBV29-1	12	TRBD1	-	TRBJ1-2	CSVEGQGSGYTF	TGCAGCGTTGAGGGACAGGGAAGCGGCTACACCTTC
TRBV29-1	15	TRBD1	-	TRBJ1-5	CSVQIQGARNQPQHF	TGCAGCGTCCAAATACAGGGGGCTCGCAATCAGCCCCAGCATTTT
TRBV5-1	14	-	-	TRBJ2-7	CASSLSGPSYEQYF	TGCGCCAGCAGCTTGTCAGGGCCTTCCTACGAGCAGTACTTC
TRBV7-9	17	TRBD2	-	TRBJ2-1	CASSLTSGGPKYNEQFF	TGTGCCAGCAGCCTCACTAGCGGGGGGCCTAAATACAATGAGCAGTTCTTC
TRBV29-1	13	TRBD1	-	TRBJ1-1	CTTTGRENTEAFF	TGCACCACGACAGGGAGAGAGAACACTGAAGCTTTCTTT
TRBV19	13	-	-	TRBJ2-3	CASSIRQDRTQYF	TGTGCCAGTAGTATCCGCCAGGACAGAACGCAGTATTTT
TRBV20-1	11	-	-	TRBJ1-6	CSARAGSPLHF	TGCAGTGCTCGCGCGGGTTCACCCCTCCACTTT
TRBV5-1	15	TRBD1	-	TRBJ1-2	CASSLSRDSYYGYTF	TGCGCCAGCAGCTTGAGCCGGGACAGCTACTATGGCTACACCTTC